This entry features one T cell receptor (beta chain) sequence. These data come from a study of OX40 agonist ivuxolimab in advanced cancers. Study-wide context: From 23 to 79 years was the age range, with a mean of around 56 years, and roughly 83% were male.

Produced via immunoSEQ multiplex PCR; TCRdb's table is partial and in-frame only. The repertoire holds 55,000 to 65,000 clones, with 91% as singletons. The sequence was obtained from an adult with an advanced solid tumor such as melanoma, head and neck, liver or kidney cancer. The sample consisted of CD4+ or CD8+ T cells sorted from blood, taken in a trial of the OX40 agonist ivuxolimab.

Here the CDR3 DNA reads TGTGCCAGCAGAGGAGGGGACCACATTCAGTACTTC. Translating gives CASRGGDHIQYF. V and J are TRBV6-6 and TRBJ2-4; D might be TRBD2 (6 bases). The V gene lost 6 bases and the J gene lost 8 bases, with 11 bases spanning the gap. The germline gives CDR1 MNHNY, CDR2 SVGAGI (reference sequence). This CDR3 has 12 residues.